The rows below give T cell receptor beta chains drawn from one sample of a study of T cell changes during pregnancy in multiple sclerosis. The protocol was immunoSEQ multiplex PCR, while the TCRdb copy is restricted to in-frame clones and leaves out a portion. The sample shows tens of thousands of clones, 91% of them seen only once. This sample comprised CD4+ T cells from peripheral blood mononuclear cells, obtained in the second trimester of pregnancy. The receptors were sampled from a female donor in good health, enrolled as a control in a pregnancy study. The CDR3 runs from the conserved cysteine through the conserved F or W.

>TRBV4-1|TRBJ1-5
CASSQEGQGSNQPQHF
>TRBV6-6|TRBJ1-1
CASSYSGEAKGPEAFF
>TRBV30|TRBJ1-5
CAWRRGQPSNQPQHF
>TRBV7-2|TRBJ1-3
CASSFRVTSSGNTIYF
>TRBV7-2|TRBJ2-4
CASSLNRDIQYF
>TRBV2|TRBJ1-4
CASSSVEKLFF
>TRBV7-2|TRBJ1-5
CASSFEASRGNQPQHF
>TRBV14|TRBJ2-5
CASSQGQTSGGTFQETQYF
>TRBV7-2|TRBJ2-7
CASSFAGGAYEQYF
>TRBV6-1|TRBJ2-1
CASNSGFITHNEQFF
>TRBV11-2|TRBJ2-1
CASSSPWGQVNEQFF
>TRBV10-3|TRBJ1-3
CAISEGETPGNTIYF
>TRBV19|TRBJ1-2
CASSVGAHYGYTF
>TRBV5-4|TRBJ1-1
CASTGTPESEAFF
>TRBV29-1|TRBJ2-1
CSVDRPGQPSYNEQFF
>TRBV10-3|TRBJ1-2
CAISERSGTYGYTF